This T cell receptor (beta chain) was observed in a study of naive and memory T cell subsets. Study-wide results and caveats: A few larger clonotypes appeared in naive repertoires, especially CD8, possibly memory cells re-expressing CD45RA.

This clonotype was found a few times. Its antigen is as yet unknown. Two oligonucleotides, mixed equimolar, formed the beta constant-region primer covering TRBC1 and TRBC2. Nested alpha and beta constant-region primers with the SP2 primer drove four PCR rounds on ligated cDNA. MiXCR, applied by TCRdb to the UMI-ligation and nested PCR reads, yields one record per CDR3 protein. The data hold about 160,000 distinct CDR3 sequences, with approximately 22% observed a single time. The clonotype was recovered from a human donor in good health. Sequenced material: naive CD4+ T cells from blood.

The CDR3 region is CASSLDEKNIQYF. The CDR3 DNA reads TGTGCCAGCAGCTTGGATGAGAAAAACATTCAGTACTTC. The chain links TRBV5-8 to TRBJ2-4; D gene unclear. The CDR3 consists of 13 residues. The V gene's germline CDR1 is SGHTS and CDR2 YDEGEE. Trimming removed 0 bases at V and 4 bases at J, with 5 bases between.